This T cell receptor beta chain stems from a study of OX40 agonist ivuxolimab in advanced cancers. The data were produced by immunoSEQ multiplex PCR, yet TCRdb's version contains in-frame clones alone and is incomplete. Here the sample spans about 58,000 clones, roughly nine tenths being singletons. Sample: CD4+ or CD8+ T cells sorted from blood, taken in a trial of the OX40 agonist ivuxolimab. This receptor was obtained from an adult with an advanced solid tumor such as melanoma, head and neck, liver or kidney cancer.

For the CDR3, the DNA is TGTGCCAGCTCACCACAGAGGGTTCCTAGGTACGAGCAGTACTTC. Amino acids: CASSPQRVPRYEQYF. The rearrangement uses TRBV18 and TRBJ2-7, with D possibly TRBD2 on 5 matching bases. The CDR3 is 15 residues long. Germline V CDR1 and CDR2: KGHSH, LQKENI. Trimming left V 1 base short and J 4 bases short, with 14 bases between.